This T cell receptor (beta chain) was documented in a study of CD8+CD57+ T cells in acquired aplastic anemia. The CDR3 covers 14 residues. Germline CDR1 reads LNHDA; CDR2 reads SQIVND (reference sequence). The germline V and J ends were trimmed by 3 bases and 1 base, with 9 bases remaining between them. Whole-study results and caveats: Overlap between patients and controls comprised twenty-nine CD8+ CDR3 sequences.

The study profiled TCR beta VDJ and CDR3 using genomic DNA as template. A single record per CDR3 protein comes from TCRdb applying MiXCR to the reads. Of hundreds of thousands of distinct CDR3 sequences in the sample, 50% to 70% were seen once. Comments on this clonotype: Its antigen is unidentified.

The rearrangement uses TRBV19 and TRBJ1-1; D unresolved. Input material: sorted CD4+, CD8+, or CD8+CD57+ T cells (not recorded which) from PBMCs. This clonotype originated in a human donor with severe aplastic anemia or a healthy control (not recorded which). The CDR3 nucleotides read TGTGCCAGTAGTATTGCCCGGGCGAACACTGAAGCTTTCTTT. Translation: CASSIARANTEAFF.